These 23 T cell receptor beta chains came from one sample sequenced in a study of CD8 T cells in ankylosing spondylitis. Findings and caveats of the study: Among TCR beta sequences, a motif of eight highly homologous variants appeared characteristic of ankylosing spondylitis blood.

No antigen has been identified for these receptors. TCRdb ran MiXCR on the 5' RACE reads and lists one entry per CDR3 protein. The profile shows roughly 440,000 distinct CDR3 sequences, roughly 15% of them singletons. Material: blood, either unsorted or a sorted T cell fraction (not recorded which). Receptors were obtained from a male donor with ankylosing spondylitis.

This rearrangement joins TRBV20-1 to TRBJ1-1; TRBD1 matches at 7 bases. In germline, CDR1 is DFQATT, CDR2 SNEGSKA (reference sequence). J lost 2 bases, V lost 2 bases, and 5 bases had no gene match. The CDR3 has 14 residues. The CDR3 sequence is CSARPGTVNTEAFF. For the CDR3, the DNA is TGCAGTGCTAGACCCGGGACAGTTAACACTGAAGCTTTCTTT.

The J gene is TRBJ1-2, the V gene TRBV20-1; D is unclear. V shed 1 base and J shed 8 bases, with 14 bases lying between them. The CDR3 totals 13 residues. Germline assignment: CDR1 DFQATT and CDR2 SNEGSKA (reference sequence). The CDR3 nucleotides are TGCAGTGCTAGAGGGGCCCTCTGGGAGGGCTACACCTTC. This translates into CSARGALWEGYTF.

The chain couples TRBV6-5 to TRBJ1-5, with 9 nucleotides matching TRBD1. With 2 bases clipped from V and 7 bases from J, the junction kept 3 bases outside the gene matches. The CDR3 contains 14 residues. From germline, CDR1 is MNHEY and CDR2 SVGAGI. This chain's CDR3 is CASSYGTGRQPQHF. CDR3 in DNA: TGTGCCAGCAGTTACGGGACAGGGAGACAGCCCCAGCATTTT.

This clonotype was observed a few times. The gene calls are TRBV3-1 and TRBJ1-5, with D possibly matching TRBD1 (6 bases). The CDR3 runs 14 residues. V lost 8 bases to trimming and J lost 2 bases, with 13 bases between them. Germline V gives CDR1 LGHDT, CDR2 YNNKEL (reference sequence). The CDR3 DNA is TGTGCCAGCGGGGGGGGCCAAGGCAATCAGCCCCAGCATTTT. Its translation is CASGGGQGNQPQHF.

The V gene is TRBV11-2, the J gene TRBJ2-3; D is uncertain. The V gene's germline CDR1 is SGHAT and CDR2 FQNNGV. This CDR3 is built from 15 residues. V shed 5 bases and J shed 0 bases, with 12 bases lying between them. The CDR3 is CASSPLSLSTDTQYF. The CDR3 region has the DNA TGTGCCAGCAGCCCCCTGTCACTTAGCACAGATACGCAGTATTTT.

The V gene is TRBV18, the J gene TRBJ1-1; D not resolved. The V and J ends lost 2 bases and 0 bases respectively, with 10 bases between them. The CDR3 runs 15 residues. Germline lookup yields CDR1 KGHSH and CDR2 LQKENI. CDR3 sequence reads: CASSPGINMNTEAFF. CDR3 nucleotides: TGTGCCAGCTCACCAGGGATTAACATGAACACTGAAGCTTTCTTT.

The chain is built from TRBV29-1 and TRBJ1-4, with 7 bases matching TRBD1. The germline V gene has CDR1 SQVTM and CDR2 ANQGSEA. J gave up 9 bases and V 0 bases, and 13 bases lay outside the gene matches. The CDR3 length is 16 residues. In DNA form, the CDR3 reads TGCAGCGTTGAAGAACGCACTGGGACAGCAAACAAAAAACTGTTTTTT. This sequence encodes CSVEERTGTANKKLFF.

The table lists this clonotype with many counts. J is TRBJ2-2 and V is TRBV5-1; 7 bases agree with TRBD1. From germline, CDR1 is SGHRS and CDR2 YFSETQ. The CDR3 has 15 residues. Unmatched junction bases numbered 2, after V lost 3 bases and J lost 0 bases. The CDR3 DNA follows: TGCGCCAGCAGCTACGGACAGGCGAACACCGGGGAGCTGTTTTTT. Its protein product is CASSYGQANTGELFF.

The rearrangement links TRBV20-1 to TRBJ2-7; 8 bases align to TRBD1. Germline V lookup: CDR1 DFQATT, CDR2 SNEGSKA (reference sequence). Trimming cost V 6 bases and J 2 bases; bases outside gene matches: 6. The CDR3 spans 13 residues. The CDR3 is CSASGTGTYEQYF. DNA for the CDR3: TGCAGTGCGTCCGGGACAGGCACCTACGAGCAGTACTTC.

The chain has TRBV6-1 and TRBJ1-2; a weak D match, TRBD1 (5 bases). Trimming cost V 11 bases and J 7 bases, with 26 bases left between them. This CDR3 comprises 15 residues. Germline V CDR1 and CDR2: MNHNS, SASEGT. In DNA form, the CDR3 reads TGTGCCTGCGGGGACCTAGGGAAGAGGAGTTTTGGCTACACCTTC. Encoded protein: CACGDLGKRSFGYTF.

The rearrangement uses TRBV20-1 and TRBJ2-3; D unresolved. The CDR3 is made up of 13 amino acids. With 4 bases removed from V and 0 bases from J, the gap between germline ends came to 8 bases. Germline V gene sequence: CDR1 DFQATT, CDR2 SNEGSKA (reference sequence). For the CDR3, the DNA is TGCAGTGCTAACGAAGTGAGCACAGATACGCAGTATTTT. This encodes CSANEVSTDTQYF.

Details on this clonotype: Mismatch with germline at one junction end may stem from a read error. V is TRBV9 and J is TRBJ1-3, with TRBD1 matching 7 bases. The germline V gene encodes CDR1 SGDLS and CDR2 YYNGEE. The CDR3 covers 16 residues. The CDR3 sequence is CASNVGVLGQGNTIYF. The DNA for the CDR3 is TGTGCCAGCAACGTAGGAGTTTTGGGACAGGGAAACACCATATATTTT.

This clonotype has only a few counts. The chain joins TRBV11-2 to TRBJ2-7, with 7 bases aligning to TRBD2. CDR1 is SGHAT and CDR2 is FQNNGV in the germline V gene. This CDR3 region has 15 residues. V lost 1 base to trimming and J lost 2 bases; unmatched junction nucleotides: 5. CDR3 coding DNA: TGTGCCAGCAGCTTAGTATCTAGCGGTCCCTACGAGCAGTACTTC. Protein product: CASSLVSSGPYEQYF.

This clonotype was counted only a few times. The V and J genes are TRBV15 and TRBJ2-7, with a weak D call TRBD1 (5 bases). The CDR3 is 13 amino acids. V dropped 2 bases and J dropped 3 bases, with 8 bases sitting between them. From germline, CDR1 is LNHNV and CDR2 YYDKDF (reference sequence). The CDR3 region is CATSRPQGYEQYF. The CDR3 DNA follows: TGTGCCACCAGCAGACCCCAGGGCTACGAGCAGTACTTC.

The V and J genes are TRBV2 and TRBJ1-4; possible D gene TRBD1, 6 bases. The CDR3 is made up of 15 amino acids. V was shortened by 5 bases and J by 3 bases, with 13 bases between the two germline ends. Germline loops: CDR1 SNHLY, CDR2 FYNNEI. The CDR3 bases are TGTGCCAGCAGTCTTACAGGGTCGTCTAATGAAAAACTGTTTTTT. Its translation: CASSLTGSSNEKLFF.

The chain joins TRBV2 to TRBJ2-2; 7 bases match TRBD1. V gave up 8 bases and J gave up 7 bases; unmatched junction bases: 10. The CDR3 is made up of 14 amino acids. The germline CDR1 and CDR2 sequences are SNHLY and FYNNEI. CDR3 amino acids: CASGGRGFGGELFF. CDR3 in DNA: TGTGCCAGCGGGGGCAGGGGGTTTGGCGGGGAGCTGTTTTTT. The complete variable domain, with remaining parts taken from reference TRBV2 and TRBJ2-2, reads EPEVTQTPSHQVTQMGQEVILRCVPISNHLYFYWYRQILGQKVEFLVSFYNNEISEKSEIFDDQFSVERPDGSNFTLKIRSTKLEDSAMYFCASGGRGFGGELFFGEGSRLTVL.

This rearrangement joins TRBV7-8 to TRBJ1-1, with 7 bases that match TRBD1. The CDR3 is 14 residues long. The V gene's germline CDR1 is SGHVS and CDR2 FQNEAQ. The V gene end was trimmed by 4 bases and the J gene end by 0 bases; junction bases not matched to a gene: 2. CDR3 DNA sequence: TGTGCCAGCAGCTCTCAGGGGGTGAACACTGAAGCTTTCTTT. Encoded protein: CASSSQGVNTEAFF.

The chain has TRBV11-3 and TRBJ2-4; D possibly corresponds to TRBD1 (6 bases). CDR3 length: 15 residues. Germline CDR1 SGHNT, CDR2 YENEEA. V gave up 4 bases and J gave up 1 base, with 11 bases separating them. The CDR3 bases are TGTGCCAGCAGCTACCAAAGGGGGGCCAAAAACATTCAGTACTTC. Translation: CASSYQRGAKNIQYF.

V gene TRBV11-1 combines with J gene TRBJ2-1; TRBD2 agrees at 11 bases. The CDR3 sequence is 17 residues long. J gave up 7 bases and V 3 bases, and 11 bases lay outside the gene matches. The germline V gene has CDR1 SGHAT and CDR2 FQDESV (reference sequence). CDR3 DNA sequence: TGTGCCAGCAGCTTGGTGACCCTAGCGGGAGGTCGGAATGAGCAGTTCTTC. Protein product: CASSLVTLAGGRNEQFF.

Worth noting for this clonotype: The junction differs from germline at one of its ends, possibly a read error. The rearrangement uses TRBV30 and TRBJ1-1; 7 bases are a match to TRBD1. From germline, CDR1 is GTSNPN and CDR2 SVGIG (reference sequence). This CDR3 spans 13 amino acids. CDR3 in DNA: TGTGCCGGGAGCAGGACAGGTCCCACTGAAGCTTTCTTT. Translating gives CAGSRTGPTEAFF.

V is TRBV5-1 and J is TRBJ2-7; 7 bases fit TRBD1. Germline V gene lookup returns CDR1 SGHRS and CDR2 YFSETQ. This CDR3 has 15 residues. The J segment lost 2 bases and the V segment lost 3 bases, leaving 8 bases of the junction unmatched. Here the CDR3 reads CASSSTPGQTYEQYF. The CDR3, as DNA: TGCGCCAGCAGCTCGACCCCGGGACAGACCTACGAGCAGTACTTC.

The sample holds many counts of this clonotype. At one boundary the junction diverges from the germline segment, which might be a read error. The CDR3, as DNA: TGTGCCAGCAGTTTAGTACTAGCTAGCAGAGATACGCAGTATTTT. As protein: CASSLVLASRDTQYF. The V and J genes are TRBV12-3 or TRBV12-4 and TRBJ2-3; tentative D call: TRBD2 (6 bases). The CDR3 spans 15 residues.

This clonotype was counted only a few times. The rearrangement joins TRBV20-1 to TRBJ2-1; 8 bases map to TRBD2. Looked up from germline, CDR1 is DFQATT and CDR2 is SNEGSKA (reference sequence). Losses at the gene ends were 6 bases for V and 2 bases for J; bases not matched to a gene: 9. The CDR3 has 15 residues. The CDR3 DNA sequence: TGCAGTGCCCGAGGACTAGCCGAAACCTACAATGAGCAGTTCTTC. Its translation: CSARGLAETYNEQFF.